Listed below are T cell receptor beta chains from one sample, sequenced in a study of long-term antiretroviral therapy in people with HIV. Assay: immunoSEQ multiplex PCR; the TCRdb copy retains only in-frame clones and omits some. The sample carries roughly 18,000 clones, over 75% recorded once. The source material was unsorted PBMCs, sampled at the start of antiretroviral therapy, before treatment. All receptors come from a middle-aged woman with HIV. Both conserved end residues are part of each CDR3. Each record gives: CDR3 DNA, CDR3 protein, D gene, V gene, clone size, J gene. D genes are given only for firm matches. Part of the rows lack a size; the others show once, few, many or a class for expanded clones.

DNA: TGTGCCAGCAGCTTGGGTGGGTCGCTTGGGTTATACAATGAGCAGTTCTTC
CDR3: CASSLGGSLGLYNEQFF
D: -
V: TRBV5-4
size: once
J: TRBJ2-1

DNA: TGTGCCAGCAGTTTTCTAGTGGCAGGGGGCCAGGGCACCGGGGAGCTGTTTTTT
CDR3: CASSFLVAGGQGTGELFF
D: TRBD1
V: TRBV27
size: -
J: TRBJ2-2

DNA: TGTGCCAGCTCACCCGTGACTGGGTACCAAGAGACCCAGTACTTC
CDR3: CASSPVTGYQETQYF
D: -
V: TRBV18
size: -
J: TRBJ2-5

DNA: TGTGCCAGCAGTTTGCGTCAGGGCCCAAATCAGCCCCAGCATTTT
CDR3: CASSLRQGPNQPQHF
D: -
V: TRBV28
size: few
J: TRBJ1-5

DNA: TGTGCCAGCATAAGAGCTAATGAAAAACTGTTTTTT
CDR3: CASIRANEKLFF
D: -
V: TRBV5-5
size: once
J: TRBJ1-4

DNA: TGTGCCAGCAGTGGCCCGGGACATCTGTACCAAGAGACCCAGTACTTC
CDR3: CASSGPGHLYQETQYF
D: -
V: TRBV2
size: -
J: TRBJ2-5

DNA: TGTGCCAGCAGCTTAGGAAGCGGGGTAGCCAAAAACATTCAGTACTTC
CDR3: CASSLGSGVAKNIQYF
D: TRBD2
V: TRBV7-2
size: once
J: TRBJ2-4

DNA: TGTGCCAGTGCCTCCGGGACAGGGGATCTGTTTTTT
CDR3: CASASGTGDLFF
D: TRBD1
V: TRBV19
size: -
J: TRBJ1-4

DNA: TGTGCCAGCAGTTACACCGGGACAGTGGCCTCCTACGAGCAGTACTTC
CDR3: CASSYTGTVASYEQYF
D: TRBD1
V: TRBV6-5
size: -
J: TRBJ2-7

DNA: TGTGCCTGGAGTCCACCGGGACAGGAGGCCGAACTCTATGGCTACACCTTC
CDR3: CAWSPPGQEAELYGYTF
D: TRBD1
V: TRBV30
size: -
J: TRBJ1-2

DNA: TGTGCCAGCAGCCATGCACAGGACCTCTCCTACGAGCAGTACTTC
CDR3: CASSHAQDLSYEQYF
D: -
V: TRBV14
size: -
J: TRBJ2-7

DNA: TGCGCCAGCAGCCTGGCGGGGGGGGCAGATACGCAGTATTTT
CDR3: CASSLAGGADTQYF
D: TRBD2
V: TRBV5-1
size: few
J: TRBJ2-3

DNA: TGTGCCAGCAGCCTAAGGACGCGTGAGCAGTTCTTC
CDR3: CASSLRTREQFF
D: -
V: TRBV7-6
size: -
J: TRBJ2-1

DNA: TGCGCCAGCAGCTTGGCTCAGGCCTACGAGCAGTACTTC
CDR3: CASSLAQAYEQYF
D: -
V: TRBV5-1
size: -
J: TRBJ2-7

DNA: TGTGCCAGCAGCACTAATAACAGGGGATTATCGGTTCAGCCCCAGCATTTT
CDR3: CASSTNNRGLSVQPQHF
D: TRBD1
V: TRBV7-8
size: -
J: TRBJ1-5

DNA: TGTGCCAGTAGTATCCTCCGGGGCTCAGGGAACTACGAGCAGTACTTC
CDR3: CASSILRGSGNYEQYF
D: -
V: TRBV19
size: -
J: TRBJ2-7

DNA: TGTGCCAGCAGTTTAGCGGGGGCCGACACAGATACGCAGTATTTT
CDR3: CASSLAGADTDTQYF
D: TRBD2
V: TRBV6-4
size: -
J: TRBJ2-3

DNA: TGTGCCAGCAGCGACCGGGACAGGACCTACGAGCAGTACTTC
CDR3: CASSDRDRTYEQYF
D: TRBD1
V: TRBV5-4
size: -
J: TRBJ2-7

DNA: TGCGCCAGCAGTGAGGCAGGGGGATTCCAGGATAGCACAGATACGCAGTATTTT
CDR3: CASSEAGGFQDSTDTQYF
D: TRBD1
V: TRBV10-1
size: -
J: TRBJ2-3

DNA: TGTGCCAGCAGCCCGAACACTTGGACAGGGGGTAATGAAGCTTTCTTT
CDR3: CASSPNTWTGGNEAFF
D: TRBD1
V: TRBV4-2
size: -
J: TRBJ1-1

DNA: TGTGCCAGCAGTTTAAGGGGTGGCTACACCTTC
CDR3: CASSLRGGYTF
D: -
V: TRBV28
size: -
J: TRBJ1-2

DNA: TGTGCCAGCAAACTAAGCGGACTAGCGGGCAAGGTGTTCTACGAGCAGTACTTC
CDR3: CASKLSGLAGKVFYEQYF
D: TRBD2
V: TRBV28
size: -
J: TRBJ2-7

DNA: TGTGCCAGTAGTATAGTGGACGGCCTCTATGGCTACACCTTC
CDR3: CASSIVDGLYGYTF
D: -
V: TRBV19
size: -
J: TRBJ1-2